The 28 T cell receptor beta chains below all came from one sample that was sequenced in a study of sequential checkpoint blockade in melanoma. Clones were sequenced by immunoSEQ multiplex PCR, and TCRdb holds only the in-frame ones, with some missing. The sample has around 34,000 clones, around 82% seen once. Noted treatment: randomized to nivolumab then ipilimumab (arm A) or the reverse (arm B). The source was CD8+ T cells sorted from blood (inferred from file names), collected from a patient given nivolumab and ipilimumab in sequence. Receptor source: a human donor with melanoma.

This chain joins TRBV12-5 and TRBJ2-2; no reliable D call. Trimming pared 2 bases from V and 3 bases from J, leaving 16 bases between. Germline V gene sequence: CDR1 LGHNT, CDR2 FRNRAP. This CDR3 has 17 residues. The CDR3 coding sequence is TGTGCTAGTGGTTTGCTCCTACGTAAACCTTACACCGGGGAGCTGTTTTTT. This sequence encodes CASGLLLRKPYTGELFF. Looking up the rest from reference TRBV12-5 and TRBJ2-2 gives the full variable domain: DARVTQTPRHKVTEMGQEVTMRCQPILGHNTVFWYRQTMMQGLELLAYFRNRAPLDDSGMPKDRFSAEMPDATLATLKIQPSEPRDSAVYFCASGLLLRKPYTGELFFGEGSRLTVL.

The CDR3 DNA sequence: TGTGCCAGCAGTTCGCTGGTGTCGACCGGGACAGTTCAGCCCCAGCATTTT. Translated, it gives CASSSLVSTGTVQPQHF. The rearrangement links TRBV27 to TRBJ1-5; 7 nucleotides match TRBD1. Germline V lookup: CDR1 MNHEY, CDR2 SMNVEV (reference sequence). The V and J ends lost 4 bases and 6 bases, in that order; junction bases with no gene match: 15. This CDR3 comprises 17 residues.

This chain links TRBV2 with TRBJ2-5; possible D gene TRBD2, 6 bases. V lost 2 bases to trimming and J lost 10 bases, with 8 bases between them. Germline loops: CDR1 SNHLY, CDR2 FYNNEI. The CDR3 totals 11 residues. The CDR3 sequence is CASSEMRGQYF. The CDR3 bases are TGTGCCAGCAGTGAAATGCGGGGCCAGTACTTC.

The gene calls are TRBV4-2 and TRBJ2-7, with D maybe TRBD2 (6 bases). Germline CDR1 reads LGHNA; CDR2 reads YNFKEQ. Trimming pared 1 base from V and 4 bases from J, leaving 8 bases between. This CDR3 comprises 13 residues. The CDR3 bases are TGTGCCAGCAGCCAAGCGGGAGTATACGAGCAGTACTTC. As protein: CASSQAGVYEQYF.

The rearrangement joins TRBV9 to TRBJ2-3, with 8 bases fitting TRBD2. CDR1 SGDLS and CDR2 YYNGEE come from the germline V gene. The CDR3 spans 16 residues. V was clipped by 1 base and J by 3 bases; unmatched bases: 7. In nucleotides, the CDR3 is TGTGCCAGCAGCGTACCGCGCGGGGGGCAAACAGATACGCAGTATTTT. Amino acids: CASSVPRGGQTDTQYF.

V gene TRBV7-8 combines with J gene TRBJ2-7; 9 bases line up with TRBD1. The trim removed 5 bases at V and 3 bases at J, leaving 8 bases unmatched. Germline CDR1 SGHVS, CDR2 FQNEAQ. The CDR3 totals 15 residues. CDR3: CASSTRDRAVYEQYF. The CDR3 DNA reads TGTGCCAGCAGCACCCGGGACAGGGCCGTCTACGAGCAGTACTTC.

This clone was found once. V usage is TRBV29-1 and J usage is TRBJ1-2; tentative D call: TRBD1 (5 bases). V lost 1 base, J lost 8 bases, and 17 bases lay in between. Germline loops: CDR1 SQVTM, CDR2 ANQGSEA. The CDR3 loop spans 14 amino acids. CDR3 nucleotide sequence: TGCAGCGTTGAAGTTGCCGGGGGTGGGGGAGGCTACACCTTC. It is translated as CSVEVAGGGGGYTF.

The chain has TRBV10-1 and TRBJ2-7; TRBD1 agrees at 9 bases. Per germline, CDR1 WNHNN and CDR2 SYGVQD (reference sequence). CDR3 size: 13 residues. Trimming cost V 5 bases and J 5 bases; bases outside gene matches: 4. CDR3 nucleotide sequence: TGCGCCAGCAGTCCAGGGACAGGGAACGAGCAGTACTTC. Encoded protein: CASSPGTGNEQYF.

The V and J genes are TRBV28 and TRBJ1-6, with TRBD1 matching 8 bases. This CDR3 is 19 amino acids long. Trimming took 1 base from V and 1 from J; bases not matched to a gene: 9. Germline assignment: CDR1 MDHEN and CDR2 SYDVKM. The CDR3 here is CASSLLSRGPESYNSPLHF. CDR3 sequence (DNA): TGTGCCAGCAGTTTATTGAGCAGGGGGCCAGAGTCCTATAATTCACCCCTCCACTTT.

About this clone itself: The same CDR3 arises from other DNA sequences in this sample as well. CDR3 DNA: TGTGCCAGCAGCTTGGCGTCTTCCTACGAGCAGTACTTC. It specifies CASSLASSYEQYF. The chain recombines TRBV5-6 with TRBJ2-7; D uncertain. Germline CDR1 SGHDT, CDR2 YYEEEE. V gave up 0 bases and J gave up 1 base, with 5 bases separating them. This CDR3 is 13 amino acids long.

This chain links TRBV4-2 with TRBJ1-2, with D maybe TRBD1 (6 bases). Germline V gene lookup returns CDR1 LGHNA and CDR2 YNFKEQ. V was clipped by 6 bases and J by 6 bases, with 17 bases between them. The CDR3 loop spans 14 amino acids. As DNA, the CDR3 is TGTGCCAGCAGACTTACGGGGGGCCACCATGGCTACACCTTC. It translates to CASRLTGGHHGYTF.

The chain has TRBV13 and TRBJ2-1, with 8 bases fitting TRBD1. The CDR3 consists of 12 residues. CDR1 and CDR2 (germline): PRHDT, FYEKMQ (reference sequence). Losses at the gene ends were 4 bases for V and 9 bases for J; bases not matched to a gene: 2. CDR3 residues: CASSYTGGEQFF. The DNA for the CDR3 is TGTGCCAGCAGCTATACAGGGGGTGAGCAGTTCTTC.

This rearrangement joins TRBV9 to TRBJ2-5; perhaps TRBD2 as D (7 bases). V was trimmed by 0 bases and J by 5 bases, leaving 11 bases between them. The CDR3 length is 14 residues. Germline loops: CDR1 SGDLS, CDR2 YYNGEE. The CDR3 region has the DNA TGTGCCAGCAGCGTAGTGGGGGGGGCGGAGACCCAGTACTTC. It specifies CASSVVGGAETQYF.

The chain links TRBV19 to TRBJ1-5; D not certain. CDR1 LNHDA and CDR2 SQIVND come from the germline V gene (reference sequence). CDR3 length: 12 amino acids. Trimming cost V 0 bases and J 7 bases, with 4 bases left between them. The CDR3 sequence: CASSIEGQPQHF. The CDR3 coding sequence is TGTGCCAGTAGTATAGAGGGCCAGCCCCAGCATTTT.

This clone was seen more than once but under ten times. The V call is TRBV19, the J call TRBJ1-3, with D unclear. V was pared by 3 bases and J by 3 bases, with 9 bases between. There are 14 residues in the CDR3. Germline CDR1 reads LNHDA; CDR2 reads SQIVND (reference sequence). The CDR3 nucleotides read TGTGCCAGTAGTATCAGGTCGAGTGGAAACACCATATATTTT. Its translation is CASSIRSSGNTIYF. The full variable domain, rest sourced from reference TRBV19 and TRBJ1-3, is DGGITQSPKYLFRKEGQNVTLSCEQNLNHDAMYWYRQDPGQGLRLIYYSQIVNDFQKGDIAEGYSVSREKKESFPLTVTSAQKNPTAFYLCASSIRSSGNTIYFGEGSWLTVV.

The V and J genes are TRBV4-1 and TRBJ2-5; 9 bases map to TRBD1. The CDR3 contains 16 residues. J gave up 4 bases and V 5 bases, and 11 bases lay outside the gene matches. Germline lookup yields CDR1 MGHRA and CDR2 YSYEKL. CDR3 in amino acids: CASSAGSTGGVETQYF. CDR3 bases: TGCGCCAGCAGCGCAGGCAGCACAGGGGGCGTAGAGACCCAGTACTTC.

V gene TRBV9 combines with J gene TRBJ2-2; 7 bases map to TRBD2. CDR1 is SGDLS, CDR2 YYNGEE, per germline. This CDR3 is 16 amino acids long. The V gene end was trimmed by 0 bases and the J gene end by 4 bases; junction bases not matched to a gene: 6. CDR3 in amino acids: CASSVASGRPTGELFF. CDR3 DNA sequence: TGTGCCAGCAGCGTAGCTTCCGGGAGGCCCACCGGGGAGCTGTTTTTT.

The chain combines TRBV4-3 with TRBJ2-1; 11 bases are a match to TRBD1. There are 15 residues in the CDR3. With 4 bases clipped from V and 7 bases from J, the junction kept 6 bases outside the gene matches. Germline CDR1 LGHNA, CDR2 YSLEER. The CDR3, as DNA: TGCGCCAGCAGCCGAAGTAGGGACAGGGGGAATGAGCAGTTCTTC. Translated: CASSRSRDRGNEQFF.

The CDR3 protein is CAISPTSSGRASEQYF. The CDR3 region has the DNA TGTGCCATTTCCCCCACAAGTAGCGGGAGGGCCAGCGAGCAGTACTTC. The chain recombines TRBV10-3 with TRBJ2-7, with 11 bases that match TRBD2. There are 16 residues in the CDR3. Unmatched junction bases numbered 16, after V lost 9 bases and J lost 6 bases. The germline V gene encodes CDR1 ENHRY and CDR2 SYGVKD.

This clone was found once. V is TRBV27 and J is TRBJ2-7, with unresolved D. The CDR3 contains 16 residues. The V gene lost 6 bases and the J gene lost 3 bases, with 21 bases spanning the gap. CDR1 and CDR2 from the germline V gene are MNHEY and SMNVEV (reference sequence). CDR3 sequence reads: CASSFHSTSSLYEQYF. The CDR3 coding sequence is TGTGCCAGCAGCTTCCATTCGACATCGTCCCTCTACGAGCAGTACTTC.

V gene TRBV6-6 combines with J gene TRBJ1-1; D ambiguous. This CDR3 is built from 11 residues. V was trimmed by 5 bases and J by 7 bases, leaving 8 bases between them. The germline CDR1 and CDR2 sequences are MNHNY and SVGAGI (reference sequence). The CDR3 spells CASSENGEAFF. DNA for the CDR3: TGTGCCAGCAGTGAAAACGGTGAAGCTTTCTTT.

As for this clone: At one end, the junction sequence differs from germline, possibly due to a read error. The CDR3 DNA is TGTGCCAGCAGTTTTAAGGAGGGGCTGGCCCTTGGTCTTATCTTC. This translates into CASSFKEGLALGLIF. The chain combines TRBV28 with TRBJ2-1; TRBD2 might be the D (6 bases). The CDR3 spans 15 residues. Germline assignment: CDR1 MDHEN and CDR2 SYDVKM.

This clone was seen more than once but under ten times. The chain is built from TRBV7-9 and TRBJ1-3; 9 nucleotides match TRBD1. The CDR3 runs to 14 residues. Unmatched junction bases numbered 6, after V lost 8 bases and J lost 4 bases. The germline V gene has CDR1 SEHNR and CDR2 FQNEAQ (reference sequence). CDR3 in DNA: TGTGCCAGCGATGGGACAGGGATGGGAAACACCATATATTTT. Its translation: CASDGTGMGNTIYF.

CDR3 nucleotides: TGTGCCAGCAGTCCTGAACCACAGGAGCAACAAGAGACCCAGTACTTC. This encodes CASSPEPQEQQETQYF. V is TRBV28 and J is TRBJ2-5; TRBD1 is a possible D gene (5 bases). With 5 bases removed from V and 2 bases from J, the gap between germline ends came to 18 bases. Germline V gene lookup returns CDR1 MDHEN and CDR2 SYDVKM. The CDR3 loop spans 16 amino acids.

The rearrangement uses TRBV27 and TRBJ2-7; TRBD1 agrees at 9 bases. The CDR3 length is 16 residues. Germline trimming cut 5 bases from V and 3 bases from J; bases unmatched to any gene: 11. From germline, CDR1 is MNHEY and CDR2 SMNVEV (reference sequence). The CDR3 DNA is TGTGCCAGCAGTCCATCCCCGGGACAGGGTCTCTACGAGCAGTACTTC. It encodes CASSPSPGQGLYEQYF.

The V call is TRBV2, the J call TRBJ1-3; D gene ambiguous. The CDR3 spans 15 residues. Germline-derived CDR1 and CDR2 are SNHLY and FYNNEI. Deletions cut 6 bases from V and 9 bases from J, with 21 bases between. Here the CDR3 DNA reads TGTGCCAGCAGCGCGTACGAAGCCCCGACTCGCACCATATATTTT. Residues: CASSAYEAPTRTIYF.

The genes are TRBV7-3 and TRBJ2-3; TRBD1 matches at 7 bases. Germline CDR1 and CDR2: SGHTA and FQGTGA. J gave up 5 bases and V 5 bases, and 7 bases lay outside the gene matches. The CDR3 spans 14 residues. The DNA for the CDR3 is TGTGCCAGCAGCCCGGGACAGAGGGGAGATACGCAGTATTTT. Its translation is CASSPGQRGDTQYF.

The chain links TRBV28 to TRBJ2-7; 7 positions agree with TRBD2. The J segment lost 2 bases and the V segment lost 2 bases, leaving 3 bases of the junction unmatched. Germline loops: CDR1 MDHEN, CDR2 SYDVKM. The CDR3 loop spans 14 amino acids. CDR3 amino acids: CASSLAGETYEQYF. The CDR3 DNA reads as TGTGCCAGCAGTTTAGCGGGAGAGACCTACGAGCAGTACTTC. The full variable domain, rest sourced from reference TRBV28 and TRBJ2-7, is DVKVTQSSRYLVKRTGEKVFLECVQDMDHENMFWYRQDPGLGLRLIYFSYDVKMKEKGDIPEGYSVSREKKERFSLILESASTNQTSMYLCASSLAGETYEQYFGPGTRLTVT.